This TCR beta chain is drawn from a study of blood T cell repertoires in COVID-19. This CDR3 contains 13 residues. V was clipped by 1 base and J by 3 bases, with 7 bases between them. Sequencing was performed with immunoSEQ multiplex PCR; in TCRdb, only in-frame clones are kept and a portion is missing. Among approximately 220,000 clones, 70% to 90% were seen once, and the ten largest hold roughly 2%. The chain carries TRBV12-3 or TRBV12-4 and TRBJ2-7; D may be TRBD1 (6 bases). The specimen was peripheral blood. The TCR originated in a woman in her 50s with acute or convalescent COVID-19. For the CDR3, the DNA is TGTGCCAGCAGTTTAGTCAGGGGCTACGAGCAGTACTTC. The encoded protein is CASSLVRGYEQYF.